The next 5 T cell receptor beta chains were all read from a single sample in a study of shared clonotypes between healthy human individuals. This table comes from immunoSEQ multiplex PCR, and its TCRdb copy is limited to in-frame clones, with some not included. This table holds roughly 410,000 clones, 90% to 98% found once. The sequencing sample was made of memory CD8+ T cells sorted from blood. Subset reported: CD45RO+ cells pooled with CCR7-negative TemRA cells. The receptors were sampled from a man aged 25-40 years in good health.

The CDR3 region is CASSEFSGTDTQYF. CDR3 DNA: TGCGCCAGCAGTGAATTTAGCGGCACAGATACGCAGTATTTT. The gene calls are TRBV10-1 and TRBJ2-3; D is possibly TRBD2 (5 bases). The CDR3 extends over 14 amino acids. Germline CDR1 reads WNHNN; CDR2 reads SYGVQD (reference sequence). V was shortened by 3 bases and J by 1 base, with 8 bases between the two germline ends.

This clone was observed once. The gene calls are TRBV10-3 and TRBJ2-5; the match to TRBD1 covers 8 bases. Per the germline V gene, CDR1 is ENHRY and CDR2 is SYGVKD. The CDR3 is made up of 17 amino acids. With 8 bases clipped from V and 5 bases from J, the junction kept 19 bases outside the gene matches. CDR3 residues: CAIGWRAQGALGETQYF. The CDR3, as DNA: TGTGCCATCGGGTGGAGGGCTCAGGGGGCGCTTGGGGAGACCCAGTACTTC.

The chain employs TRBV21-1 and TRBJ1-2. TRBV21-1 is a known pseudogene. The CDR3 consists of 15 residues. The CDR3 DNA reads TGTGCCAGCAGCAAAACCGGGGGCAGGGAGGCCCGCTACACCTTC. Translated, it gives CASSKTGGREARYTF.

The chain has TRBV6-5 and TRBJ1-1; D call uncertain. The germline V and J ends were trimmed by 0 bases and 1 base, with 6 bases remaining between them. CDR1 is MNHEY and CDR2 is SVGAGI in the germline V gene. The CDR3 is 14 amino acids. The CDR3 bases are TGTGCCAGCAGTTACTCCCGACGGAACACTGAAGCTTTCTTT. Amino acid sequence: CASSYSRRNTEAFF.

The V call is TRBV10-3, the J call TRBJ2-7; 8 bases are shared with TRBD2. Germline V gives CDR1 ENHRY, CDR2 SYGVKD. The J segment lost 2 bases and the V segment lost 10 bases, leaving 7 bases of the junction unmatched. The CDR3 is 13 amino acids. The CDR3 DNA reads as TGTGCCACCCAAGCGGGAGTTCCCTACGAGCAGTACTTC. Translation gives CATQAGVPYEQYF.